One TCR beta chain is described in this entry. Produced via immunoSEQ multiplex PCR; TCRdb's table is partial and in-frame only. The data contain 300,000 to 400,000 clones, 85% to 90% of them singletons. Seattle enrolled patients during active infection and tracked them longitudinally. This CDR3 contains 17 residues. After removal of 4 bases from V and 5 bases from J, the junction contained 17 bases not matched to a gene. Germline-derived CDR1 and CDR2 are GTSNPN and SVGIG (reference sequence). These data are taken from a study of blood T cell repertoires in COVID-19. The chain uses TRBV30 and TRBJ2-3; TRBD1 agrees at 8 bases. The sequence derives from a woman in her 30s with COVID-19, enrolled during active disease. What was sequenced was peripheral blood. CDR3 sequence: CAWTNQQVRGPRDTQYF. CDR3 sequence (DNA): TGTGCCTGGACCAATCAGCAGGTCAGGGGGCCAAGAGATACGCAGTATTTT.